One sample yielded the 20 T cell receptor beta chains listed below, sequenced in a study of T-cell reconstitution after alpha-beta-depleted transplantation in children. Library preparation (for TCRbeta) was performed with unique molecular identifiers. One entry per CDR3 protein results from TCRdb running MiXCR on the PCR reads. The sample contains approximately 350,000 distinct CDR3 sequences, roughly 15% of which appear only once. The sequenced sample was PBMCs, mostly from graft donor cells, obtained 360 days after TCRalphabeta/CD19-depleted stem cell transplant. The receptors come from a male patient between 2 and 15 years old who had a stem cell transplant for acute lymphoblastic leukemia, so the T cells may come from the graft donor.

This clonotype was observed once. The rearrangement joins TRBV5-1 to TRBJ1-1, with TRBD1 matching over 9 bases. This CDR3 spans 15 amino acids. V lost 4 bases to trimming and J lost 4 bases; unmatched junction nucleotides: 8. Germline V gene lookup returns CDR1 SGHRS and CDR2 YFSETQ. As DNA, the CDR3 is TGCGCCAGCAGCCCCCGGACAGGGGCGGGCACTGAAGCTTTCTTT. Translating it yields CASSPRTGAGTEAFF.

This sequence joins TRBV27 and TRBJ2-1, with a possible D match to TRBD2 (6 bases). Germline assignment: CDR1 MNHEY and CDR2 SMNVEV (reference sequence). This CDR3 has 14 residues. V lost 4 bases and J lost 4, with 11 bases in between. Here the CDR3 reads CASSWRGRYNEQFF. The DNA for the CDR3 is TGTGCCAGCAGTTGGCGGGGCAGGTACAATGAGCAGTTCTTC.

The table lists this clonotype with a few counts. This chain uses TRBV19 with TRBJ2-1; maybe TRBD2 (6 bases). The CDR3 is made up of 15 amino acids. From germline, CDR1 is LNHDA and CDR2 SQIVND (reference sequence). V lost 3 bases, J lost 5 bases, and 14 bases lay in between. The CDR3 DNA is TGTGCCAGTAGTATTTGGGCTAGCGAAGACAATGAGCAGTTCTTC. This sequence encodes CASSIWASEDNEQFF.

This clonotype was detected ten times or more. This rearrangement joins TRBV28 to TRBJ2-3, with TRBD2 identical over 9 bases. This CDR3 contains 16 residues. Germline assignment: CDR1 MDHEN and CDR2 SYDVKM. Unmatched junction bases numbered 7, after V lost 6 bases and J lost 0 bases. CDR3 bases: TGTGCCAGCAGCACAGGCGCGGGAGGGAGCACAGATACGCAGTATTTT. Translated: CASSTGAGGSTDTQYF.

This clonotype was counted many times. The chain is built from TRBV7-9 and TRBJ1-5; D gene unclear. Per germline, CDR1 SEHNR and CDR2 FQNEAQ (reference sequence). The CDR3 covers 13 residues. The V end lost 5 bases, the J end lost 3 bases, and 8 bases lay between the germline ends. The CDR3 DNA sequence: TGTGCCAGCAGCAATGGCATCAATCAGCCCCAGCATTTT. Amino acids: CASSNGINQPQHF.

This chain joins TRBV3-1 and TRBJ2-7; 8 positions agree with TRBD1. This CDR3 region has 15 residues. Germline V gene data show CDR1 as LGHDT and CDR2 as YNNKEL (reference sequence). J was trimmed by 0 bases and V by 11 bases; bases with no gene match: 12. The CDR3 spells CACCPLQGVSYEQYF. CDR3 DNA: TGTGCCTGCTGTCCTCTACAGGGGGTCTCCTACGAGCAGTACTTC.

This clonotype was seen a handful of times. This chain links TRBV20-1 with TRBJ1-4, with TRBD1 as a possible D gene (5 bases). The ends were cut back, 4 bases at V and 8 bases at J, with 11 bases in the middle. The CDR3 contains 12 residues. Germline V CDR1 and CDR2: DFQATT, SNEGSKA (reference sequence). The CDR3 loop is CSAKGLGEKLFF. The CDR3 DNA follows: TGCAGTGCTAAGGGACTCGGGGAAAAACTGTTTTTT.

This clonotype was detected many times. This chain connects TRBV28 to TRBJ2-5; D possibly corresponds to TRBD1 (6 bases). V shed 4 bases and J shed 2 bases, with 11 bases lying between them. The CDR3 extends over 14 amino acids. Germline lookup yields CDR1 MDHEN and CDR2 SYDVKM. The DNA of the CDR3 is TGTGCCAGCAGTTCCCGGGACATTCAAGAGACCCAGTACTTC. Encoded protein: CASSSRDIQETQYF.

The sample holds many counts of this clonotype. The chain is built from TRBV9 and TRBJ2-2, with D tentatively TRBD1 (6 bases). The CDR3 covers 14 residues. V lost 3 bases, J lost 5 bases, and 11 bases lay in between. Looked up from germline, CDR1 is SGDLS and CDR2 is YYNGEE. Here the CDR3 reads CASSASTGTGELFF. Here the CDR3 DNA reads TGTGCCAGCAGCGCTTCGACAGGAACCGGGGAGCTGTTTTTT.

The chain recombines TRBV20-1 with TRBJ2-1; D possibly corresponds to TRBD2 (7 bases). The CDR3 sequence is 15 residues long. Trimming took off 0 bases at V and 4 bases at J, with 13 bases between the two ends. The germline gives CDR1 DFQATT, CDR2 SNEGSKA (reference sequence). The CDR3 DNA is TGCAGTGCTAGAGATGGGGGGGGCCAATACAATGAGCAGTTCTTC. It codes for CSARDGGGQYNEQFF.

This sequence joins TRBV9 and TRBJ2-1, with D possibly being TRBD1 or TRBD2 (5 bases each). The CDR3 sequence is 15 residues long. Per the germline V gene, CDR1 is SGDLS and CDR2 is YYNGEE. V lost 0 bases and J 4 bases, leaving 11 bases between the germline ends. The CDR3 here is CASSVVEGKYNEQFF. As DNA, the CDR3 is TGTGCCAGCAGCGTAGTTGAGGGGAAATACAATGAGCAGTTCTTC.

The chain couples TRBV29-1 to TRBJ2-6; D remains unclear. Between the trimmed V and J ends, which lost 4 bases and 0 bases, there was a span of 13 bases. This CDR3 is 16 amino acids long. CDR1 and CDR2 from the germline V gene are SQVTM and ANQGSEA. CDR3 sequence (DNA): TGCAGCGTTGTTGCCCCTACAACCTCTGGGGCCAACGTCCTGACTTTC. As protein: CSVVAPTTSGANVLTF.

This clonotype showed up just a few times. V usage is TRBV7-2 and J usage is TRBJ2-1, with a possible D match to TRBD2 (5 bases). Trimming removed 0 bases from V and 0 bases from J, with 6 bases in between. The CDR3 spans 15 residues. CDR1 SGHTA and CDR2 FQGNSA come from the germline V gene. CDR3 region: CASSLAGDSYNEQFF. Here the CDR3 DNA reads TGTGCCAGCAGCTTAGCCGGGGACTCCTACAATGAGCAGTTCTTC.

This chain joins TRBV5-1 and TRBJ1-3; D call uncertain. The germline V gene encodes CDR1 SGHRS and CDR2 YFSETQ. V gave up 8 bases and J gave up 4 bases, with 37 bases separating them. The CDR3 runs 21 residues. In DNA form, the CDR3 reads TGCGCCAGGCCTGGAACAGTCCGCCAGGAGCCTTCCTCGGGAGAAGGAAACACCATATATTTT. Translated: CARPGTVRQEPSSGEGNTIYF.

The V call is TRBV6-2 or TRBV6-3, the J call TRBJ1-5; TRBD1 is a possible D gene (6 bases). Trimming cost V 2 bases and J 5 bases, with 10 bases left between them. Germline CDR1 and CDR2: MNHEY and SVGEGT. The CDR3 loop spans 14 amino acids. This CDR3 reads CASSYVGADQPQHF. The DNA for the CDR3 is TGTGCCAGCAGTTACGTGGGGGCAGATCAGCCCCAGCATTTT.

This clonotype was found many times. The chain joins TRBV29-1 to TRBJ2-2; 7 bases are shared with TRBD1. CDR3 size: 14 residues. The germline V gene encodes CDR1 SQVTM and CDR2 ANQGSEA. Trimming removed 6 bases from V and 6 bases from J; junction bases left unmatched: 10. DNA for the CDR3: TGCAGCGTAAAACGACAGGGTCCGGCCGGGGAGCTGTTTTTT. Translation: CSVKRQGPAGELFF.

This clonotype was seen more than once but under ten times. J is TRBJ2-7 and V is TRBV6-6; D gene ambiguous. The CDR3 sequence is 13 residues long. Trimming pared 4 bases from V and 5 bases from J, leaving 12 bases between. The germline gives CDR1 MNHNY, CDR2 SVGAGI (reference sequence). CDR3 in DNA: TGTGCCAGCAGTTGGCTCTTGAGAGACGAGCAGTACTTC. Protein: CASSWLLRDEQYF.

The rearrangement links TRBV6-2 or TRBV6-3 to TRBJ2-5; 12 bases agree with TRBD2. This CDR3 contains 17 residues. Trimming took 5 bases from V and 5 from J; bases not matched to a gene: 12. Germline V gene data show CDR1 as MNHEY and CDR2 as SVGEGT. DNA of the CDR3: TGTGCCAGCAGTCACCCTTCTCTAGCGGGAGGGCGGGAGACCCAGTACTTC. This gives the protein CASSHPSLAGGRETQYF.

The J gene is TRBJ2-1, the V gene TRBV12-3 or TRBV12-4; the D is unclear. The V and J ends lost 3 bases and 1 base respectively, with 10 bases between them. The CDR3 spans 15 residues. CDR3 loop: CASSFRRLSYNEQFF. CDR3 bases: TGTGCCAGCAGTTTCAGGCGGCTTTCCTACAATGAGCAGTTCTTC.

This clonotype has only a few counts. The rearrangement uses TRBV12-3 or TRBV12-4 and TRBJ2-1; D ambiguous. Trimming removed 5 bases from V and 0 bases from J, with 17 bases in between. This CDR3 comprises 17 residues. The DNA of the CDR3 is TGTGCCAGCAGTCCCCGGTGGCGCCTGAGCTCCTACAATGAGCAGTTCTTC. It codes for CASSPRWRLSSYNEQFF.